This T cell receptor beta chain was observed in a study of T cells in Graves' hyperthyroidism and ophthalmopathy (dated by TCRdb to about 2019). Turning to the overall study: Peripheral blood was sampled at the time of initial diagnosis, prior to any treatment. In several Graves' hyperthyroidism patients, the study also compared T-cell repertoires from thyroid tissue with T-cell repertoires from blood. The roughly 91 discovery patients were randomly split 7:3 into training and test sets. The paper describes TCR Vbeta CDR3 sequencing of about 140 peripheral blood samples, made up of 40 to 45 ophthalmopathy patients, roughly 80 hyperthyroidism patients and 17 progressor patients. TCR V-J signatures able to tell the groups apart were searched for in a discovery cohort of 90 to 100 patients, of whom 40 to 45 had Graves' ophthalmopathy and about 55 had stable Graves' hyperthyroidism. Whether ophthalmopathy could be predicted prospectively was tested in an independent validation cohort made up of 18 to 20 hyperthyroidism patients plus 17 patients who later progressed to ophthalmopathy. After blood sampling, hyperthyroidism patients were treated with methimazole at a starting dose of 30 mg daily, and ophthalmopathy patients were treated with high-dose intravenous methylprednisolone.

Taken from cysteine to phenylalanine, the CDR3 has 13 residues. The CDR3 DNA has 39 bases and is translated from base 1. For CDR1 and CDR2, the germline V gene lists SGHDN and FVKESK. Between the V and J ends, shortened by 2 bases and 1 base respectively, the junction contains 4 bases. What the study reported, not specific to this receptor: Sample size was not statistically predetermined, and blinding of investigators to group allocation was not performed. Most expanded thyroid clonotypes (frequency above 0.001) were also detected in blood, suggesting blood repertoires may reflect thyroid immune responses. During validation, the model predicted progression to ophthalmopathy a median of about 6.5 months ahead of onset, with approximately 70% sensitivity and around 72% specificity. A 13 V-J signature model separated ophthalmopathy from stable hyperthyroidism, with approximately 87% sensitivity and 81.08% specificity in cross-validation and 80%/75% in testing.

In the ophthalmopathy patients, disease was moderately to severely active, with a Clinical Activity Score of 3 or more, a NOSPECS grade of 4 or more, and a duration of less than 3 months. Exclusion was applied to patients with uncontrolled infections, other autoimmune diseases, pregnancy or lactation. Diagnoses were based on clinical symptoms, serum thyroxine and TRAb, thyroid ultrasound and orbital computed tomography. PBMCs were isolated from approximately 10 ml of fresh peripheral blood by Ficoll-Paque density gradient centrifugation. Total RNA was extracted using Trizol reagent, and RNA quality was assessed on an Agilent 2100 Bioanalyzer. A word on this clonotype: Its antigen target is currently unknown. Nothing much larger sits one base from this clone, and base qualities are not available.

Amplification of TCR beta CDR3 regions was carried out from RNA transcripts. A first-round RT-PCR of the TCR CDR3 used the HTBI primer set with the Qiagen OneStep RT-PCR kit. Libraries were constructed in a second round of multiplex PCR, after which size selection and purification were carried out. Sequencing of the libraries was done on an Illumina HiSeq2000 using paired-end 100 bp reads. As for how the authors treated the data: SOAPnuke was used to process the raw data, throwing out any read that contained adapters or uncalled bases, had a mean Phred below 15, or lacked an exact constant-primer or identifier match. COPE v1.2.5 was used to merge the high-quality paired reads, and each unique nucleotide sequence was defined as a clonotype. MiTCR v1.1 was used to align clonotypes to the IMGT TRBV, TRBD and TRBJ reference segments. The analysis was restricted to V-J combinations with a frequency above 0.0001, which together covered about 99% of the repertoires. The TCS score was defined as F50 (clonal expansion) divided by E x V (chaos), with BLOSUM62-based TCRdist calculated between CDR3 peptides within each V-J. Welch's t-statistics and random forest reduced some 510 V-J features to under 15, which were used in a naive Bayes classifier (R e1071). TCRdb handled the public reads itself, with Q25 trimming in fastp and clone calling in MiXCR, and kept productive beta chains. Duplicate CDR3 protein sequences are folded into a single record with the most common DNA and genes. In this record, the V and J calls reflect TCRdb's handling and not the investigators' own analysis. The sample profile shows 700,000 or so distinct CDR3 sequences; about 14% of them were found once. The top ten constitute about 12% of the sample.

Input material: blood. The rearranged segments are TRBV14 and TRBJ2-3, with the D segment identity uncertain. This TCR derives from a woman in her fifties or sixties with Graves' ophthalmopathy. The CDR3 reads as follows: CASSQLRTDTQYF. The bases read TGTGCCAGCAGCCAATTACGCACAGATACGCAGTATTTT.